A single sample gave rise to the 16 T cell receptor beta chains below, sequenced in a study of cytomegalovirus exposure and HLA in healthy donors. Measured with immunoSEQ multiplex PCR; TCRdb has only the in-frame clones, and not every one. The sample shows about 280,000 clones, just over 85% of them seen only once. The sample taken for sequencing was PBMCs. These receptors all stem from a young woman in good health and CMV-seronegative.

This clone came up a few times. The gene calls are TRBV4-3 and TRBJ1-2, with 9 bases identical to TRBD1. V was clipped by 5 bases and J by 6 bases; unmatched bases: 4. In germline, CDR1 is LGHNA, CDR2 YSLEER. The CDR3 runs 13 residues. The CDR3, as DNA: TGCGCCAGCAGCGTGGACAGGGGAGATGGCTACACCTTC. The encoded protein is CASSVDRGDGYTF.

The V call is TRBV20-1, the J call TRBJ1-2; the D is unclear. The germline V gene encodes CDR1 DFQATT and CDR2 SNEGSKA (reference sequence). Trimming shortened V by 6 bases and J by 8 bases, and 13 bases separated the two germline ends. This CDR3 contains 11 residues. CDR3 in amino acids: CSAPIERGYTF. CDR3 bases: TGCAGTGCCCCCATCGAGCGCGGCTACACCTTC.

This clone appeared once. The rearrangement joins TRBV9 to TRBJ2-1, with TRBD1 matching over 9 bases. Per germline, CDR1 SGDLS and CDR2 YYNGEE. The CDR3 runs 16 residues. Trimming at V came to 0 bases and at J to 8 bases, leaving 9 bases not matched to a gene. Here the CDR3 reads CASSVDGTGIFDEQFF. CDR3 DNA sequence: TGTGCCAGCAGCGTAGACGGGACAGGGATATTTGATGAGCAGTTCTTC.

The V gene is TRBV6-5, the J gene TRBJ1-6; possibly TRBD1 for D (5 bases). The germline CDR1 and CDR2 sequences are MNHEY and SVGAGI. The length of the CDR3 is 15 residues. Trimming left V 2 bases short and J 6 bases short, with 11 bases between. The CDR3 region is CASSYGRDGNSPLHF. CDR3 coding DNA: TGTGCCAGCAGTTACGGGAGGGACGGTAATTCACCCCTCCACTTT.

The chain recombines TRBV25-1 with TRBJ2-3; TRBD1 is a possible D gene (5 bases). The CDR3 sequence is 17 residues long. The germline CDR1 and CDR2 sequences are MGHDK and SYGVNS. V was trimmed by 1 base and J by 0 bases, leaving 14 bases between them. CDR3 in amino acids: CASSEWGTRPSTDTQYF. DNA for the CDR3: TGTGCCAGCAGTGAATGGGGCACACGCCCGAGCACAGATACGCAGTATTTT.

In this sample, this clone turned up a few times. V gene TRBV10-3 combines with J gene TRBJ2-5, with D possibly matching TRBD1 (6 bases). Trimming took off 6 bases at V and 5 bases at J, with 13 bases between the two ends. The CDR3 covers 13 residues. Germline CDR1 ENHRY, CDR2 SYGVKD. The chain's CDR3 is CAISEQGGETQYF. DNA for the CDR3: TGTGCCATCAGCGAACAGGGCGGGGAGACCCAGTACTTC.

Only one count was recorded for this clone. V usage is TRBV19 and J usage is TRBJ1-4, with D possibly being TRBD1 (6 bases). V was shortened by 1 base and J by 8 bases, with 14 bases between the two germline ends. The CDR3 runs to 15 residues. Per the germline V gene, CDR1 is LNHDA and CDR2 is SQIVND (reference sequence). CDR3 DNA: TGTGCCAGTAGTATAGTGGACAGTGTGGGGGAAAAACTGTTTTTT. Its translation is CASSIVDSVGEKLFF.

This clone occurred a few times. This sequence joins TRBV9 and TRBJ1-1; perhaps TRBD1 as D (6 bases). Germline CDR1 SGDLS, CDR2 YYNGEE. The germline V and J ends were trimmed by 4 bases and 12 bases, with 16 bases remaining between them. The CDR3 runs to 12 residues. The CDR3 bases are TGTGCCAGCAGCAGTACCGGGACACCATCTTTCTTT. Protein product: CASSSTGTPSFF.

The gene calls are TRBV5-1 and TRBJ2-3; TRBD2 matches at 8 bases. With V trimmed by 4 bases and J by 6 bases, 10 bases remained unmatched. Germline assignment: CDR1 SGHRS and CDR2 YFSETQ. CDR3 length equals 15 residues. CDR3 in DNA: TGCGCCAGCAGCCTACTAGCGGCACTAGGGGATACGCAGTATTTT. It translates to CASSLLAALGDTQYF.

In nucleotides, the CDR3 is TGTGCCAGCAGCTTAGGGACTATGATTTCCCACGAGCAGTACTTC. It translates to CASSLGTMISHEQYF. This chain connects TRBV7-9 to TRBJ2-7; tentatively, D is TRBD2 (6 bases). Germline loops: CDR1 SEHNR, CDR2 FQNEAQ (reference sequence). CDR3 length: 15 amino acids. The V gene lost 1 base and the J gene lost 5 bases, with 15 bases spanning the gap.

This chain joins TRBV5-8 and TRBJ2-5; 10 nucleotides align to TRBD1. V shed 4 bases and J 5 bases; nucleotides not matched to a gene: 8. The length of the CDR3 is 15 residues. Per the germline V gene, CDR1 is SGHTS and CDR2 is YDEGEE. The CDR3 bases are TGTGCCAGCAGCCCGACAGGGGGCTCGTGGGAGACCCAGTACTTC. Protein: CASSPTGGSWETQYF.

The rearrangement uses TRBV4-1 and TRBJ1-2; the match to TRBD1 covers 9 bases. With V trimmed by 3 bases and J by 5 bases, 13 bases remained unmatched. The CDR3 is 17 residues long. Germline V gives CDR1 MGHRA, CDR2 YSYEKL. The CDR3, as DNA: TGCGCCAGCAGCCAGGTCCGGGACAGGGATGGGGAATATGGCTACACCTTC. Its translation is CASSQVRDRDGEYGYTF.

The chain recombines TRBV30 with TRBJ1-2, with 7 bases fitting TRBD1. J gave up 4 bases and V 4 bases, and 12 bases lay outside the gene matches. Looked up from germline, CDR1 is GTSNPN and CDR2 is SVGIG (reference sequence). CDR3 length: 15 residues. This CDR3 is CAWTSGTALAYGYTF. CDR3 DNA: TGTGCCTGGACCTCCGGGACAGCCTTAGCCTATGGCTACACCTTC.

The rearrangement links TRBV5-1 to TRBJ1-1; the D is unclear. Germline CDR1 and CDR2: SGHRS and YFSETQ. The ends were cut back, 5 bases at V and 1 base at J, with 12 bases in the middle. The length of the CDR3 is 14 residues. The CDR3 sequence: CASRGYEGNTEAFF. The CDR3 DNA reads TGCGCCAGCAGGGGGTATGAGGGGAACACTGAAGCTTTCTTT.

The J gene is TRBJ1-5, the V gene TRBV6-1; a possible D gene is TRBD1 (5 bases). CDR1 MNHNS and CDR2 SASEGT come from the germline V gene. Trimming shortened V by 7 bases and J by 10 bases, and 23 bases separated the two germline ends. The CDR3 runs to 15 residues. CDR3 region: CASTLSSGLLYPQHF. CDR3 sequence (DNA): TGTGCCAGCACCCTTTCCTCAGGGTTGTTATATCCCCAGCATTTT.

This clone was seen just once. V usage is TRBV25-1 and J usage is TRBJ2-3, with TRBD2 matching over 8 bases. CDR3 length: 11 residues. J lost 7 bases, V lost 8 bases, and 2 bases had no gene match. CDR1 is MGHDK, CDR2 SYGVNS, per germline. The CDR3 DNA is TGTGCCAGCCGGGGGGGATATACGCAGTATTTT. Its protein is CASRGGYTQYF. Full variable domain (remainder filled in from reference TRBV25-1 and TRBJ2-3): EADIYQTPRYLVIGTGKKITLECSQTMGHDKMYWYQQDPGMELHLIHYSYGVNSTEKGDLSSESTVSRIRTEHFPLTLESARPSHTSQYLCASRGGYTQYFGPGTRLTVL.